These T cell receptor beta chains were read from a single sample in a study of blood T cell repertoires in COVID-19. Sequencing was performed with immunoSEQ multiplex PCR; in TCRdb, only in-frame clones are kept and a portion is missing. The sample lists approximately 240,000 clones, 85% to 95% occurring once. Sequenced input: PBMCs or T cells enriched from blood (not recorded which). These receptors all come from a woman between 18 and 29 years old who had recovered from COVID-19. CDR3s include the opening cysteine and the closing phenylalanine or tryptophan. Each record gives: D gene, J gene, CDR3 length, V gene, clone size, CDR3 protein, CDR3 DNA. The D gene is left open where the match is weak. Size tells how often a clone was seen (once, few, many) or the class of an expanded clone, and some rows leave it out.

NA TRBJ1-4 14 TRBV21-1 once CASSNGTGNEKLFF TGTGCCAGCAGCAACGGGACAGGGAATGAAAAACTGTTTTTT
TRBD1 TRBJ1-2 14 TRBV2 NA CASSTGTGTGGYTF TGTGCCAGCAGTACCGGGACAGGGACGGGGGGCTACACCTTC
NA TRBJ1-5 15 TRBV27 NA CASSLLAGGNQPQHF TGTGCCAGCAGTTTATTGGCAGGGGGCAATCAGCCCCAGCATTTT
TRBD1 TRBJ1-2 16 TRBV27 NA CASSLTPGQGNYGYTF TGTGCCAGCAGTTTGACCCCGGGACAGGGGAACTATGGCTACACCTTC
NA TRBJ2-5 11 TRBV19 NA CASSLQETQYF TGTGCCAGTAGTCTCCAAGAGACCCAGTACTTC
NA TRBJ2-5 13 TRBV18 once CASSPRPQETQYF TGTGCCAGCTCACCACGGCCCCAAGAGACCCAGTACTTC
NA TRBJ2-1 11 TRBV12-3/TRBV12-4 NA CASRRDNEQFF TGTGCCAGCAGGAGAGACAATGAGCAGTTCTTC
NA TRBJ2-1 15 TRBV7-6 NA CASSSTGHPYNEQFF TGTGCCAGCAGCTCAACCGGACATCCCTACAATGAGCAGTTCTTC
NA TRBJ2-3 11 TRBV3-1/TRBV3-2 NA CAVGRSDTQYF TGTGCCGTTGGGCGTTCAGATACGCAGTATTTT
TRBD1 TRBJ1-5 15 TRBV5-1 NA CASSFSGQAHQPQHF TGCGCCAGCAGCTTTTCGGGACAGGCCCATCAGCCCCAGCATTTT